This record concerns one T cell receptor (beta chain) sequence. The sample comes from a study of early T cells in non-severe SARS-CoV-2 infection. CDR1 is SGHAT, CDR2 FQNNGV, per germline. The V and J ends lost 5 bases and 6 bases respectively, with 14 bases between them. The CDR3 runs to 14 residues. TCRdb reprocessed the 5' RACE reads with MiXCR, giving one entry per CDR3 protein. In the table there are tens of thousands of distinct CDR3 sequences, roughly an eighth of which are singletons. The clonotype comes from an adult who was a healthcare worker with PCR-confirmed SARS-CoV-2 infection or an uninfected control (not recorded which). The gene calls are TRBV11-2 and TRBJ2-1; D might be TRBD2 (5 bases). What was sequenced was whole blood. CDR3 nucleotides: TGTGCCAGCAGCGGGCTACTGAGGGCCAATGAGCAGTTCTTC. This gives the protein CASSGLLRANEQFF.